This T cell receptor beta chain was profiled in a study of brain T cells in children with intractable seizures. Study outcomes and limitations: Only CDR3 sequence similarity suggested viral specificity, without known HCMV serostatus.

In regard to this clone: What it recognizes is unknown.

Generated by immunoSEQ multiplex PCR, the TCRdb table keeps only in-frame clones and is missing some. The sample has approximately 330,000 clones; more than 85% are singletons. Time point specified: blood from clinic visit 5 months post-surgery; TSC patient then seizure free. At least one anti-epileptic drug was given before surgery. The V gene's germline CDR1 is SEHNR and CDR2 FQNEAQ (reference sequence). The CDR3 totals 17 residues. V lost 5 bases and J 3 bases, leaving 21 bases between the germline ends. The sequencing used peripheral blood, collected roughly 5 months after surgery. The genes are TRBV7-9 and TRBJ2-3; D is possibly TRBD2 (6 bases). This clonotype originated in a boy in the first two years of life with tuberous sclerosis and intractable seizures. The DNA of the CDR3 is TGTGCCAGCAGCCCATCGGCGGGGAATCGACCGACAGATACGCAGTATTTT. Protein sequence: CASSPSAGNRPTDTQYF. The full variable domain, its missing parts supplied by reference TRBV7-9 and TRBJ2-3, is DTGVSQNPRHKITKRGQNVTFRCDPISEHNRLYWYRQTLGQGPEFLTYFQNEAQLEKSRLLSDRFSAERPKGSFSTLEIQRTEQGDSAMYLCASSPSAGNRPTDTQYFGPGTRLTVL.